Below, one TCR beta chain is given with its context. Antigen specificity is unknown. The germline V gene encodes CDR1 SGHTA and CDR2 FQGTGA. V lost 2 bases and J 3 bases, leaving 12 bases between the germline ends. This CDR3 has 15 residues. The data originate from a study of cytomegalovirus exposure and HLA in healthy donors. Study in general: From HLA-typed donors, an early data release held tens of millions of unique TCRs. Study-wide results and limits: Among TCR beta chains, those listed as cytomegalovirus-associated numbered approximately 150. Later on, an analysis tied some 17,000 TCR beta sequences to HLA alleles at 0.05 false discovery rate. Most TCR sequences were seen very rarely across donors, but some public TCRs occurred in many.

Primers included in the PCR were 60 Vbeta and 13 Jbeta primers. Repertoires were generated with immunoSEQ multiplex PCR, while TCRdb's copy carries only in-frame clones and drops some. The sample records 100,000 or so clones, 62% being singletons. The sequence derives from a woman aged 25 to 39 in good health and CMV-seropositive. Material for sequencing was PBMCs. This rearrangement joins TRBV7-3 to TRBJ2-3; possible D gene TRBD2, 6 bases. In DNA form, the CDR3 reads TGTGCCAGCAGCTTATCTAGCGTCAGAACAGATACGCAGTATTTT. Protein product: CASSLSSVRTDTQYF.